This T cell receptor (beta chain) was observed in a study of blood T cell repertoires in COVID-19. About the research overall: T cells, B-cell-depleted T cells, or PBMCs supplied cDNA or gDNA.

V was trimmed by 8 bases and J by 3 bases, leaving 10 bases between them. The length of the CDR3 is 12 residues. Germline lookup yields CDR1 LNHDA and CDR2 SQIVND (reference sequence). Generated by immunoSEQ multiplex PCR, the TCRdb table keeps only in-frame clones and is missing some. The data show 70,000 to 80,000 clones, approximately 90% seen once. V is TRBV19 and J is TRBJ1-1, with D hard to call. Material for sequencing was peripheral blood. The origin of this receptor is a woman aged 60-75 years with active COVID-19. The CDR3 here is CASSRRDTEAFF. The CDR3 region has the DNA TGTGCCAGTTCCCGCCGAGACACTGAAGCTTTCTTT.